The rows below give T cell receptor beta chains drawn from one sample of a study of a mutant IDH1 vaccine in newly diagnosed glioma. These receptors are not linked to any known antigen. TCRdb's copy holds only in-frame clones and misses some; the assay was immunoSEQ multiplex PCR. The table lists some 50,000 clones, about two thirds of them singletons, with 4% to 6% in the top ten. Sequenced here: peripheral blood mononuclear cells (PBMCs), sampled from a glioma patient whose treatment included an IDH1 peptide vaccine. The origin of the receptors is a man in his forties with glioma. Some clones in this sample may be carry-over from other donors' samples. CDR3s include the opening cysteine and the closing phenylalanine or tryptophan. The order of the fields is V gene, D gene, clone size, J gene, CDR3 length, CDR3 DNA, CDR3 protein. A D gene is named only where the DNA matches it firmly. Clone size, where shown, is once, few, many, or a class for clones that have expanded.

V gene: TRBV5-5; D gene: NA; clone size: NA; J gene: TRBJ1-6; CDR3 length: 14; CDR3 DNA: TGTGCCAGCAGCCGGACAGAGGCGATTTCACCCCTCCACTTT; CDR3 protein: CASSRTEAISPLHF
V gene: TRBV2; D gene: NA; clone size: few; J gene: TRBJ1-1; CDR3 length: 14; CDR3 DNA: TGTGCCAGCAGTGAAATTGGTTTGAGGAAAGGAGCTTTCTTT; CDR3 protein: CASSEIGLRKGAFF
V gene: TRBV6-5; D gene: TRBD1; clone size: NA; J gene: TRBJ2-7; CDR3 length: 12; CDR3 DNA: TGTGCCAGCAGGCAGGGGGTGAACGAGCAGTACTTC; CDR3 protein: CASRQGVNEQYF
V gene: TRBV29-1; D gene: TRBD2; clone size: few; J gene: TRBJ2-5; CDR3 length: 14; CDR3 DNA: TGCAGCGTTTCCGCGGGGGGCCGGGGAGAGACCCAGTACTTC; CDR3 protein: CSVSAGGRGETQYF
V gene: TRBV9; D gene: NA; clone size: NA; J gene: TRBJ1-6; CDR3 length: 15; CDR3 DNA: TGTGCCAGCAGCCTAGGGACGGAAGGAAATTCACCCCTCCACTTT; CDR3 protein: CASSLGTEGNSPLHF
V gene: TRBV6-5; D gene: TRBD1; clone size: NA; J gene: TRBJ1-2; CDR3 length: 13; CDR3 DNA: TGTGCCAGCAGTCCAGGGGGAAACTATGGCTACACCTTC; CDR3 protein: CASSPGGNYGYTF
V gene: TRBV10-3; D gene: NA; clone size: few; J gene: TRBJ1-6; CDR3 length: 13; CDR3 DNA: TGTGCCATCAACCGGGGCATTAATTCACCCCTCCACTTT; CDR3 protein: CAINRGINSPLHF
V gene: TRBV7-9; D gene: NA; clone size: NA; J gene: TRBJ1-1; CDR3 length: 16; CDR3 DNA: TGTGCCAGCAGCTCTCCCGCGGGGAGGCCAAGCACTGAAGCTTTCTTT; CDR3 protein: CASSSPAGRPSTEAFF
V gene: TRBV29-1; D gene: NA; clone size: few; J gene: TRBJ1-1; CDR3 length: 13; CDR3 DNA: TGCAGCGTTGAAAGACAGTTGAACACTGAAGCTTTCTTT; CDR3 protein: CSVERQLNTEAFF
V gene: TRBV7-9; D gene: NA; clone size: NA; J gene: TRBJ2-7; CDR3 length: 15; CDR3 DNA: TGTGCCAGCTCGTCGGGGCAGGGCCCTTCCTACGAGCAGTACTTC; CDR3 protein: CASSSGQGPSYEQYF
V gene: TRBV5-1; D gene: TRBD2; clone size: NA; J gene: TRBJ2-3; CDR3 length: 15; CDR3 DNA: TGCGCCAGCAGCTTAGAAGCGGGGGGATGGGATACGCAGTATTTT; CDR3 protein: CASSLEAGGWDTQYF
V gene: TRBV7-9; D gene: NA; clone size: NA; J gene: TRBJ2-7; CDR3 length: 12; CDR3 DNA: TGTGCCAGCAGCAGGGGAATTAACGAGCAGTACTTC; CDR3 protein: CASSRGINEQYF
V gene: TRBV19; D gene: TRBD1; clone size: once; J gene: TRBJ1-2; CDR3 length: 13; CDR3 DNA: TGTGCCAGTAGTATAGACGGACAGGGGGTCTACACCTTC; CDR3 protein: CASSIDGQGVYTF